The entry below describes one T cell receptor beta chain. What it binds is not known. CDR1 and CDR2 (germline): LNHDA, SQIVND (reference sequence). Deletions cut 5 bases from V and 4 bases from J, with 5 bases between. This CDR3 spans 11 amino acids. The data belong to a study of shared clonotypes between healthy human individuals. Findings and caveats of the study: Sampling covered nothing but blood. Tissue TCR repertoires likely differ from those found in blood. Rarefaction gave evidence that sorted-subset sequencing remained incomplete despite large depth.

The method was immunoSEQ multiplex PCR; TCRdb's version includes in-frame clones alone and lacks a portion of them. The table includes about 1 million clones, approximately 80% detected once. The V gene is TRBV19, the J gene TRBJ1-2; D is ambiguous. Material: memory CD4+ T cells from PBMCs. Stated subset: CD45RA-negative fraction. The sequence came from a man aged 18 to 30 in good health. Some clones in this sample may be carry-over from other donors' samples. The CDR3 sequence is CASSFVYGYTF. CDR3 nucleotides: TGTGCCAGTAGTTTTGTCTATGGCTACACCTTC.